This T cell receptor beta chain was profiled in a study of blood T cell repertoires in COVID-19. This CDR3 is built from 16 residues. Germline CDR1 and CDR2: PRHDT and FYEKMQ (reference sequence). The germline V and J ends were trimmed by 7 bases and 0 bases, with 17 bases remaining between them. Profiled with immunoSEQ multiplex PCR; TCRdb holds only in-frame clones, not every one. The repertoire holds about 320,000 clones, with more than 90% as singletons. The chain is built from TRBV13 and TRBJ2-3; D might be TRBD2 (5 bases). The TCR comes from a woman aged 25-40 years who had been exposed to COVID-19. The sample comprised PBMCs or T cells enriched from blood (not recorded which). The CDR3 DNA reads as TGTGCCAGCACCAGCGTCGGACTTACTAGCACAGATACGCAGTATTTT. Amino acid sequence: CASTSVGLTSTDTQYF.